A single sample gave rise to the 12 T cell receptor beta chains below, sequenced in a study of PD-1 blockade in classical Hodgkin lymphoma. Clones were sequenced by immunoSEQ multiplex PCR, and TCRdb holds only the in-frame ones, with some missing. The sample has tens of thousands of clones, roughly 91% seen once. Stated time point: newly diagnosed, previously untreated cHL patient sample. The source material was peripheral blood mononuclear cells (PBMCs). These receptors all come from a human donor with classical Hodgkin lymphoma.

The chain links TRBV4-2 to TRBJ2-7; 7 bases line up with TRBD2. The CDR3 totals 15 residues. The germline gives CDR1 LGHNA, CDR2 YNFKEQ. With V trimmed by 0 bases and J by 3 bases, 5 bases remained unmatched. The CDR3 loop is CASSQESGGFYEQYV. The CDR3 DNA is TGTGCCAGCAGCCAAGAGTCGGGGGGTTTCTACGAGCAGTACGTC.

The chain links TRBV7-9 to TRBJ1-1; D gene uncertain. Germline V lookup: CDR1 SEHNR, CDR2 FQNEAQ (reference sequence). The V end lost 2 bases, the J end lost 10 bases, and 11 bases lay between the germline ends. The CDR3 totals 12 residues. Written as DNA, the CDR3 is TGTGCCAGCAGCTTAAATTCCGGCGGAGCTTTCTTT. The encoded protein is CASSLNSGGAFF.

The CDR3 is CASSERWREGLTDTQYF. The CDR3 region has the DNA TGTGCCAGCAGTGAACGGTGGCGGGAGGGCTTGACAGATACGCAGTATTTT. This chain links TRBV6-1 with TRBJ2-3; TRBD2 agrees at 9 bases. CDR3 length: 17 residues. Per the germline V gene, CDR1 is MNHNS and CDR2 is SASEGT. V shed 2 bases and J 3 bases; nucleotides not matched to a gene: 9.

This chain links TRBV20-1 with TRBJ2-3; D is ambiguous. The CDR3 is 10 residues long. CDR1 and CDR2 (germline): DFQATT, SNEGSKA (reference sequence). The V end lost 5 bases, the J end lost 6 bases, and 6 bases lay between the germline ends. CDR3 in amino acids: CSAFRDTQYF. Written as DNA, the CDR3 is TGCAGTGCTTTTAGGGATACGCAGTATTTT.

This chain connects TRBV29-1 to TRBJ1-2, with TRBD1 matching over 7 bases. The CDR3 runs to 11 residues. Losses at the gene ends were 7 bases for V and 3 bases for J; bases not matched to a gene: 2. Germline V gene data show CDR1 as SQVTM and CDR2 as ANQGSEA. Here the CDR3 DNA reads TGCAGCGGTGGACAGGACTATGGCTACACCTTC. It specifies CSGGQDYGYTF.

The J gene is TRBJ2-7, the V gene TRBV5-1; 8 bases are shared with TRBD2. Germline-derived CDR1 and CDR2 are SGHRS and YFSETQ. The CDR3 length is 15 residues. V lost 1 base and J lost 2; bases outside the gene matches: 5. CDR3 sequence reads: CASSLTTSGPYEQYF. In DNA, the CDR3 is TGCGCCAGCAGCTTGACTACTAGCGGTCCCTACGAGCAGTACTTC. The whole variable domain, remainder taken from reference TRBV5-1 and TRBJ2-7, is KAGVTQTPRYLIKTRGQQVTLSCSPISGHRSVSWYQQTPGQGLQFLFEYFSETQRNKGNFPGRFSGRQFSNSRSEMNVSTLELGDSALYLCASSLTTSGPYEQYFGPGTRLTVT.

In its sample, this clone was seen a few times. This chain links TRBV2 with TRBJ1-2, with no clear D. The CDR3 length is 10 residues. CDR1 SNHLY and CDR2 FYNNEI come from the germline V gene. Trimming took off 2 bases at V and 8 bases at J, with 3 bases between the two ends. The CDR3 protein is CASSERGYTF. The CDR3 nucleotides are TGTGCCAGCAGTGAAAGAGGCTACACCTTC.

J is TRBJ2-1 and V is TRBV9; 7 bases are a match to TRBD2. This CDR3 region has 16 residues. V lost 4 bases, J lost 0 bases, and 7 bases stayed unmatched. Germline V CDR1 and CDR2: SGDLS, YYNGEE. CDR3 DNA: TGTGCCAGCAGCCCCGTGCGGGAGAGCTCCTACAATGAGCAGTTCTTC. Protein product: CASSPVRESSYNEQFF. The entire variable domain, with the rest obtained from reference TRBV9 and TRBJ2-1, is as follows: DSGVTQTPKHLITATGQRVTLRCSPRSGDLSVYWYQQSLDQGLQFLIQYYNGEERAKGNILERFSAQQFPDLHSELNLSSLELGDSALYFCASSPVRESSYNEQFFGPGTRLTVL.

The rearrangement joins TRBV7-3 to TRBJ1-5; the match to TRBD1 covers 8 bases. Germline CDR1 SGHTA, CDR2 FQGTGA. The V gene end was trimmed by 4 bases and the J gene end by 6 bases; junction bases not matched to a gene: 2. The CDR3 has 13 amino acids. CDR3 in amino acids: CASSSDRAQPQHF. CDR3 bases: TGTGCCAGCAGCTCGGACAGGGCTCAGCCCCAGCATTTT.

The DNA of the CDR3 is TGTGCCAGCAGCCCTGGGGAGGGGCGCGGCGGGCTGTTTTTT. This gives the protein CASSPGEGRGGLFF. The chain employs TRBV7-6 and TRBJ2-2, with 7 bases that match TRBD2. Germline lookup yields CDR1 SGHVS and CDR2 FNYEAQ. The junction had 13 bases not matched to a gene; V was cut back by 5 bases and J by 13 bases. This CDR3 has 14 amino acids.

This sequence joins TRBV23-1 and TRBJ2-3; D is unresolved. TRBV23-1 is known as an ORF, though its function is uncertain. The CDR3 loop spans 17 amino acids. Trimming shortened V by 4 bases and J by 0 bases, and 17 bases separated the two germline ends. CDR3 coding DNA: TGCGCCAGCAGTCCCCCCAAAGCAGAGATCAGCACAGATACGCAGTATTTT. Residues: CASSPPKAEISTDTQYF.

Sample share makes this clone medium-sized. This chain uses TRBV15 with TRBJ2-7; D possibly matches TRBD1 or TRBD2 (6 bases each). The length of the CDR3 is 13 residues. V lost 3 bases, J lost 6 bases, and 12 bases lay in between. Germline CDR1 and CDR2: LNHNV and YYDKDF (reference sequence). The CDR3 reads CATSRDRGREQYF. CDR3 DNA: TGTGCCACCAGCAGGGACCGGGGGCGCGAGCAGTACTTC.